This T cell receptor beta chain stems from a study of molecular identifiers for immune sequencing clone quantification. Regarding the study as a whole: Should identical TCR molecules share a barcode, the sizes of highly expanded clones could be underestimated.

Germline V gives CDR1 SGHVS, CDR2 FNYEAQ. Deletions cut 3 bases from V and 2 bases from J, with 25 bases between. The CDR3 contains 19 residues. TCRdb re-called the PCR reads through MiXCR, storing one row per CDR3 protein. The data show hundreds of thousands of distinct CDR3 sequences, just under 20% seen once. In regard to this clonotype: No antigen is known for it.

Material: naive CD8+ T cells from blood, with Jurkat cell RNA spiked in. Subset indicated: FACS-sorted CD8+CD4-CCR7+CD45RA+ naive T cells. The chain employs TRBV7-6 and TRBJ1-2, with D possibly being TRBD1 (6 bases). This sequence was found in a human donor in good health. Some libraries in this study had Jurkat cell RNA spiked in. The CDR3 loop is CASSFGGRDPALTNYGYTF. CDR3 sequence (DNA): TGTGCCAGCAGCTTTGGGGGCCGGGACCCGGCTCTTACAAACTATGGCTACACCTTC.